This is a list of T cell receptor beta chains from one sample in a study of cytomegalovirus exposure and HLA in healthy donors. Clones were sequenced by immunoSEQ multiplex PCR, and TCRdb holds only the in-frame ones, with some missing. Here the sample spans 76,000 or so clones, around 94% being singletons. Material for sequencing was PBMCs. All receptors derive from a woman under 30 in good health and CMV-seronegative. Both conserved end residues are part of each CDR3. Fields, in order: clone size, J gene, CDR3 length, V gene, D gene, CDR3 protein, CDR3 DNA. A D gene is named only where the DNA matches it firmly. Only part of the rows carry a size: once, few, many, or a class if the clone is expanded.

- TRBJ2-3 17 TRBV11-2 TRBD2 CASSLVLAKIGTDTQYF TGTGCCAGCAGCTTAGTACTAGCGAAGATTGGCACAGATACGCAGTATTTT
- TRBJ2-2 14 TRBV19 - CASSNPGNTGELFF TGTGCCAGTAGTAATCCCGGGAACACCGGGGAGCTGTTTTTT
- TRBJ2-5 16 TRBV7-8 - CASSTPVGAPRETQYF TGTGCCAGCAGCACCCCCGTGGGAGCCCCCCGGGAGACCCAGTACTTC
- TRBJ2-2 14 TRBV6-4 TRBD2 CASSERESTGELFF TGTGCCAGCAGTGAGCGGGAGTCGACCGGGGAGCTGTTTTTT
- TRBJ2-3 13 TRBV5-5 - CASTPLNTDTQYF TGTGCCAGCACCCCTCTAAACACAGATACGCAGTATTTT
few TRBJ1-5 15 TRBV9 - CASSVNPGTDQPQHF TGTGCCAGCAGCGTAAATCCGGGTACGGATCAGCCCCAGCATTTT
- TRBJ2-2 17 TRBV28 TRBD2 CASSPGLAGGYTGELFF TGTGCCAGCAGTCCCGGACTAGCGGGAGGGTACACCGGGGAGCTGTTTTTT
- TRBJ2-1 13 TRBV21-1 - CASSSGTHNEQFF TGTGCCAGCAGCAGCGGGACTCACAATGAGCAGTTCTTC
- TRBJ1-1 12 TRBV30 - CAWSAGKTAAFF TGTGCCTGGAGTGCGGGAAAGACTGCAGCTTTCTTT
- TRBJ2-1 16 TRBV7-3 TRBD2 CASSLVSGGTYNEQFF TGTGCCAGCAGCTTAGTTAGCGGGGGTACCTACAATGAGCAGTTCTTC
- TRBJ1-2 14 TRBV28 TRBD1 CASSYNGQGYGYTF TGTGCCAGCAGTTATAACGGACAGGGGTATGGCTACACCTTC
- TRBJ2-3 14 TRBV2 TRBD2 CASSAGGLTDTQYF TGTGCCAGCAGTGCGGGGGGTTTAACAGATACGCAGTATTTT
- TRBJ2-1 17 TRBV4-3 TRBD1 CASSQDLRTGGFNEQFF TGCGCCAGCAGCCAAGATTTAAGAACAGGGGGTTTCAATGAGCAGTTCTTC
- TRBJ2-5 12 TRBV6-1 - CASSPGQETQYF TGTGCCAGCAGCCCAGGCCAAGAGACCCAGTACTTC
- TRBJ1-1 15 TRBV19 - CASRLAGGGLSEAFF TGTGCCAGTAGACTTGCTGGGGGGGGGCTCTCTGAAGCTTTCTTT
- TRBJ1-5 18 TRBV4-1 TRBD1 CASSQDPRQGAGYQPQHF TGCGCCAGCAGCCAAGATCCTCGACAGGGGGCTGGGTATCAGCCCCAGCATTTT
- TRBJ1-5 14 TRBV10-3 - CAISGTGIGQPQHF TGTGCCATCAGTGGCACAGGGATCGGGCAGCCCCAGCATTTT
- TRBJ2-1 13 TRBV5-1 - CASSLDSYNEQFF TGCGCCAGCAGCTTAGACAGTTACAATGAGCAGTTCTTC
- TRBJ2-5 14 TRBV6-5 - CASSFQGIRETQYF TGTGCCAGCAGTTTCCAGGGTATAAGGGAGACCCAGTACTTC
- TRBJ1-4 14 TRBV6-5 - CASSYQGTNEKLFF TGTGCCAGCAGTTACCAGGGGACTAATGAAAAACTGTTTTTT
once TRBJ2-2 19 TRBV4-1 TRBD1 CASSQDPPRGLANTGELFF TGCGCCAGCAGCCAAGACCCCCCCAGGGGGCTAGCGAACACCGGGGAGCTGTTTTTT
- TRBJ2-3 14 TRBV6-4 TRBD2 CASSDASGADTQYF TGTGCCAGCAGTGACGCTAGCGGGGCAGATACGCAGTATTTT
- TRBJ1-1 13 TRBV7-9 - CASVSTIGTEAFF TGTGCCAGCGTCTCAACGATCGGGACTGAAGCTTTCTTT
once TRBJ2-7 13 TRBV4-3 - CASSQELLYEQYF TGCGCCAGCAGCCAAGAGTTACTCTACGAGCAGTACTTC
- TRBJ2-7 13 TRBV5-5 - CASSLNRNYEQYF TGTGCCAGCAGCTTGAACAGAAACTACGAGCAGTACTTC
- TRBJ1-1 14 TRBV6-1 - CASSLGQANTEAFF TGTGCCAGCAGCTTGGGGCAGGCGAACACTGAAGCTTTCTTT
- TRBJ1-1 15 TRBV7-9 - CASSPPNVGGTEAFF TGTGCCAGCAGCCCTCCGAATGTGGGGGGCACTGAAGCTTTCTTT
- TRBJ2-1 14 TRBV25-1 - CASSILMSDNEQFF TGTGCCAGCAGCATCCTGATGTCGGACAATGAGCAGTTCTTC
- TRBJ1-1 14 TRBV9 - CASSVVTAVGEAFF TGTGCCAGCAGCGTAGTAACTGCGGTAGGTGAAGCTTTCTTT
- TRBJ1-1 17 TRBV4-3 - CASSQGALWQGGTEAFF TGCGCCAGCAGCCAAGGGGCGTTATGGCAGGGAGGAACTGAAGCTTTCTTT
- TRBJ1-5 16 TRBV5-4 - CASSLGGRSGNQPQHF TGTGCCAGCAGCTTGGGTGGGCGTTCGGGGAATCAGCCCCAGCATTTT
- TRBJ2-3 15 TRBV5-5 - CASSLGWGGTDTQYF TGTGCCAGCAGCTTGGGGTGGGGCGGCACAGATACGCAGTATTTT
- TRBJ2-7 15 TRBV4-1 - CASSQAWRGGYEQYF TGCGCCAGCAGCCAAGCGTGGCGGGGTGGCTACGAGCAGTACTTC
- TRBJ1-1 15 TRBV28 - CASSSDRTVRTEAFF TGTGCCAGCAGTTCGGATCGGACAGTAAGAACTGAAGCTTTCTTT
once TRBJ2-1 16 TRBV6-5 TRBD2 CASSYRILAEYNEQFF TGTGCCAGCAGTTACCGCATACTAGCGGAGTACAATGAGCAGTTCTTC
- TRBJ1-1 12 TRBV7-8 - CASSPPDTEAFF TGTGCCAGCAGCCCACCGGACACTGAAGCTTTCTTT
- TRBJ2-1 19 TRBV5-4 - CASSLESGRGVTGVNEQFF TGTGCCAGCAGCTTGGAATCAGGCAGGGGGGTCACCGGGGTCAATGAGCAGTTCTTC
- TRBJ2-1 16 TRBV6-4 TRBD2 CASSQGLSGGNNEQFF TGTGCCAGCAGTCAAGGTCTCAGCGGGGGAAACAATGAGCAGTTCTTC
once TRBJ2-2 16 TRBV11-1 - CASSLGLTGYAGELFF TGTGCCAGCAGCTTGGGCTTGACGGGATATGCCGGGGAGCTGTTTTTT
- TRBJ1-6 16 TRBV4-2 - CASSQVGTITNSPLHF TGTGCCAGCAGCCAAGTCGGGACAATCACGAATTCACCCCTCCACTTT
- TRBJ2-3 15 TRBV4-3 TRBD2 CASSQSSGGLDTQYF TGCGCCAGCAGCCAATCTAGCGGGGGTTTGGATACGCAGTATTTT
- TRBJ2-3 14 TRBV5-1 - CASSPDIGADTQYF TGCGCCAGCAGCCCAGACATTGGGGCTGATACGCAGTATTTT
- TRBJ2-3 15 TRBV5-1 TRBD1 CASSTVGQTTDTQYF TGCGCCAGCAGCACAGTGGGACAGACCACAGATACGCAGTATTTT
- TRBJ2-7 14 TRBV27 TRBD1 CASSSGQGIYEQYF TGTGCCAGCAGTTCTGGACAGGGGATTTACGAGCAGTACTTC
- TRBJ2-7 13 TRBV5-4 - CASSRQGQYEQYF TGTGCCAGCAGCCGGCAGGGGCAGTACGAGCAGTACTTC
- TRBJ1-5 16 TRBV7-2 TRBD1 CASSSRDRGSNQPQHF TGTGCCAGCAGCTCAAGGGACAGGGGGAGCAATCAGCCCCAGCATTTT
- TRBJ2-1 18 TRBV10-3 TRBD1 CAISDKGDRGHYYNEQFF TGTGCCATCAGTGATAAGGGGGACAGGGGGCATTATTACAATGAGCAGTTCTTC
- TRBJ2-7 15 TRBV11-3 - CASSYEPGQTYEQYF TGTGCCAGCAGCTATGAACCCGGACAGACCTACGAGCAGTACTTC
- TRBJ2-7 14 TRBV5-1 - CASSLAGSVGEQYF TGCGCCAGCAGCCTGGCCGGGTCTGTTGGGGAGCAGTACTTC
once TRBJ2-1 16 TRBV19 TRBD1 CASSVRTGRIGNEQFF TGTGCCAGTAGTGTTAGGACAGGGAGGATTGGCAATGAGCAGTTCTTC
- TRBJ2-7 15 TRBV6-1 TRBD2 CASSPGLAISYEQYF TGTGCCAGCAGTCCGGGACTAGCTATATCCTACGAGCAGTACTTC
- TRBJ2-1 13 TRBV7-6 - CASSSQTKNEQFF TGTGCCAGCAGCTCCCAAACAAAGAATGAGCAGTTCTTC